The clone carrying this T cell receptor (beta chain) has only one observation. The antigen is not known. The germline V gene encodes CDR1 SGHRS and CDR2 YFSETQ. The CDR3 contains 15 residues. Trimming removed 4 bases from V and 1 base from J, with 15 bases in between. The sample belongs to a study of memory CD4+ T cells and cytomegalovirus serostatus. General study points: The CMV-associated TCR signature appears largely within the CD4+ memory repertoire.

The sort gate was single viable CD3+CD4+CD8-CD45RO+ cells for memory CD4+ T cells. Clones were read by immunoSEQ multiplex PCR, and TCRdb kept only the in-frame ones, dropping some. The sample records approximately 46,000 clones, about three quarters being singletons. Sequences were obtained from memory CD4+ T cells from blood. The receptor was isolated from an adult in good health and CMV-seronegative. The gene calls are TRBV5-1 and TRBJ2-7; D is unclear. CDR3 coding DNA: TGCGCCAGCAGCCTCGGACGGACCAGTTCCTACGAGCAGTACTTC. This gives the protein CASSLGRTSSYEQYF.